This T cell receptor (beta chain) was sequenced during a study of blood T cell repertoires in COVID-19. Measured with immunoSEQ multiplex PCR; TCRdb has only the in-frame clones, and not every one. The sample comprises 390,000 or so clones, roughly 88% of which are singletons, and 1.4% rests with the top ten. Germline assignment: CDR1 KGHSH and CDR2 LQKENI. Between the trimmed V and J ends, which lost 1 base and 2 bases, there was a span of 5 bases. CDR3 length equals 14 residues. The receptor comes from a woman in her thirties with active or convalescent COVID-19. The chain links TRBV18 to TRBJ1-4; D remains unclear. The sample comprised peripheral blood. CDR3 coding DNA: TGTGCCAGCTCACCACAACAGACTAATGAAAAACTGTTTTTT. Protein sequence: CASSPQQTNEKLFF.